This entry is about one T cell receptor beta chain. The antigen remains unidentified. This sample is part of a study of OX40 agonist ivuxolimab in advanced cancers. General observations from the study: In the 0.1 to 3.0 mg/kg range, CD4+ and CD8+ blood T cells had expanded clonally by week 6.

Assay used: immunoSEQ multiplex PCR; TCRdb lists only in-frame clones, some missing. Counted here are about 77,000 clones, around 86% occurring once; the ten biggest clones make up 6.2%. V was pared by 1 base and J by 2 bases, with 9 bases between. Per the germline V gene, CDR1 is KGHSH and CDR2 is LQKENI. There are 15 residues in the CDR3. The rearrangement joins TRBV18 to TRBJ1-3; D gene uncertain. The source of this sequence is an adult with an advanced solid tumor such as melanoma, head and neck, liver or kidney cancer. Sequencing used CD4+ or CD8+ T cells sorted from blood, obtained in a trial of the OX40 agonist ivuxolimab. CDR3: CASSPLGLAGNTIYF. The CDR3 coding sequence is TGTGCCAGCTCACCACTGGGGTTAGCTGGAAACACCATATATTTT.